The 14 T cell receptor beta chains below all came from one sample that was sequenced in a study of blood T cell repertoires in COVID-19. Some clones are missing from TCRdb's copy, which holds only in-frame ones; the method was immunoSEQ multiplex PCR. The top ten clones hold about 0.8% of a sample with 240,000 or so clones, approximately 91% of them seen once. The sequenced sample was peripheral blood. The receptors stem from a woman younger than 45 with acute or convalescent COVID-19.

This sequence joins TRBV6-5 and TRBJ2-7; a possible D gene is TRBD1 (5 bases). Germline V gene lookup returns CDR1 MNHEY and CDR2 SVGAGI. Trimming stripped 8 bases from V and 6 bases from J, with 17 bases between. The CDR3 sequence is 13 residues long. The CDR3 is CASRPSVGREQYF. CDR3 bases: TGTGCCAGCCGCCCTTCCGTGGGGCGCGAGCAGTACTTC.

The gene calls are TRBV12-5 and TRBJ2-2; 11 bases agree with TRBD1. Germline V gene data show CDR1 as LGHNT and CDR2 as FRNRAP. The V and J ends lost 3 bases and 3 bases, in that order; junction bases with no gene match: 18. The CDR3 contains 21 residues. CDR3 in amino acids: CASGFGNLTWTGGKHTGELFF. The CDR3 DNA sequence: TGTGCTAGTGGTTTTGGTAATTTGACCTGGACAGGGGGCAAGCACACCGGGGAGCTGTTTTTT.

The rearrangement links TRBV4-3 to TRBJ2-7, with D maybe TRBD2 (6 bases). Germline loops: CDR1 LGHNA, CDR2 YSLEER. Trimming took 0 bases from V and 1 from J, leaving 10 bases between them. The CDR3 is made up of 15 amino acids. CDR3 amino acids: CASSQEDSGSYEQYF. CDR3 coding DNA: TGCGCCAGCAGCCAAGAGGATAGCGGATCCTACGAGCAGTACTTC.

The chain employs TRBV7-2 and TRBJ2-3, with D maybe TRBD2 (6 bases). V was pared by 4 bases and J by 0 bases, with 11 bases between. The CDR3 extends over 15 amino acids. Per germline, CDR1 SGHTA and CDR2 FQGNSA. The CDR3 DNA sequence: TGTGCCAGCAGCTCCCCGGAGGGAAGCACAGATACGCAGTATTTT. Its protein product is CASSSPEGSTDTQYF. Using reference TRBV7-2 and TRBJ2-3 for the parts outside the CDR3, the full variable domain is GAGVSQSPSNKVTEKGKDVELRCDPISGHTALYWYRQSLGQGLEFLIYFQGNSAPDKSGLPSDRFSAERTGGSVSTLTIQRTQQEDSAVYLCASSSPEGSTDTQYFGPGTRLTVL.

J is TRBJ1-1 and V is TRBV30, with D possibly matching TRBD1 (6 bases). Germline lookup yields CDR1 GTSNPN and CDR2 SVGIG (reference sequence). The CDR3 runs to 11 residues. V was pared by 5 bases and J by 5 bases, with 9 bases between. The CDR3 spells CAWQGGTEAFF. The CDR3 DNA reads as TGTGCCTGGCAAGGGGGAACTGAAGCTTTCTTT. The full variable domain, rest sourced from reference TRBV30 and TRBJ1-1, is SQTIHQWPATLVQPVGSPLSLECTVEGTSNPNLYWYRQAAGRGLQLLFYSVGIGQISSEVPQNLSASRPQDRQFILSSKKLLLSDSGFYLCAWQGGTEAFFGQGTRLTVV.

This sequence joins TRBV19 and TRBJ1-5; 7 bases are a match to TRBD1. Losses at the gene ends were 5 bases for V and 0 bases for J; bases not matched to a gene: 7. The CDR3 has 16 amino acids. The germline gives CDR1 LNHDA, CDR2 SQIVND (reference sequence). The CDR3 is CASSVGTVYSNQPQHF. The CDR3 nucleotides read TGTGCCAGTAGTGTAGGGACAGTTTATAGCAATCAGCCCCAGCATTTT.

This clone was observed a single time. The chain joins TRBV9 to TRBJ2-5; no reliable D call. Germline V gene sequence: CDR1 SGDLS, CDR2 YYNGEE. Deletions cut 2 bases from V and 1 base from J, with 9 bases between. CDR3 length equals 14 residues. In DNA, the CDR3 is TGTGCCAGCAGCGTTTCCCCCCGCCAAGAGACCCAGTACTTC. Residues: CASSVSPRQETQYF.

In this sample, this clone turned up once. The chain couples TRBV27 to TRBJ1-1; D may be TRBD1 (5 bases). V was pared by 0 bases and J by 7 bases, with 9 bases between. The CDR3 runs to 13 residues. Germline V gene lookup returns CDR1 MNHEY and CDR2 SMNVEV (reference sequence). CDR3 loop: CASSLSRQREAFF. Written as DNA, the CDR3 is TGTGCCAGCAGTTTATCGAGACAGCGTGAAGCTTTCTTT.

The V and J genes are TRBV6-2 or TRBV6-3 and TRBJ1-1; D is perhaps TRBD1 (5 bases). The V gene lost 8 bases and the J gene lost 2 bases, with 15 bases spanning the gap. This CDR3 contains 14 residues. Germline V lookup: CDR1 MNHEY, CDR2 SVGEGT. CDR3 bases: TGTGCCAGCCGTTTCTCGGGGCTCAACACTGAAGCTTTCTTT. Translating gives CASRFSGLNTEAFF.

The V call is TRBV7-2, the J call TRBJ1-5; D gene ambiguous. Germline V gene lookup returns CDR1 SGHTA and CDR2 FQGNSA. With 3 bases removed from V and 0 bases from J, the gap between germline ends came to 6 bases. The CDR3 runs to 14 residues. CDR3 in DNA: TGTGCCAGCAGCTTCTCGGGTAGCAATCAGCCCCAGCATTTT. The encoded protein is CASSFSGSNQPQHF.

The chain recombines TRBV2 with TRBJ2-7, with TRBD2 matching over 13 bases. V was pared by 6 bases and J by 5 bases, with 7 bases of the junction left unmatched. The germline gives CDR1 SNHLY, CDR2 FYNNEI. The CDR3 extends over 15 amino acids. The CDR3 DNA is TGTGCCAGCAGCCCGAGGACTAGCGGGAGCCACGAGCAGTACTTC. Its translation: CASSPRTSGSHEQYF.

The chain has TRBV4-2 and TRBJ2-7; TRBD2 aligns across 10 bases. Trimming removed 4 bases from V and 4 bases from J; junction bases left unmatched: 10. Per the germline V gene, CDR1 is LGHNA and CDR2 is YNFKEQ. This CDR3 contains 16 residues. The CDR3 DNA sequence: TGTGCCAGCAGCCGAGAACTAGCGGGACAAATATACGAGCAGTACTTC. Protein: CASSRELAGQIYEQYF.

V and J are TRBV10-3 and TRBJ2-2; D is possibly TRBD2 (5 bases). The CDR3 extends over 15 amino acids. CDR1 and CDR2 from the germline V gene are ENHRY and SYGVKD. The germline V and J ends were trimmed by 6 bases and 5 bases, with 16 bases remaining between them. CDR3 sequence reads: CAIRTQLDRTGELFF. CDR3 nucleotides: TGTGCCATCAGGACCCAACTAGATCGGACCGGGGAGCTGTTTTTT.

The chain joins TRBV11-3 to TRBJ2-3; TRBD2 matches at 9 bases. J lost 0 bases, V lost 2 bases, and 6 bases had no gene match. Germline CDR1 and CDR2: SGHNT and YENEEA. The CDR3 runs to 17 residues. CDR3 sequence: CASSLRSSGISTDTQYF. CDR3 nucleotide sequence: TGTGCCAGCAGCTTAAGGTCTAGCGGGATTAGCACAGATACGCAGTATTTT.